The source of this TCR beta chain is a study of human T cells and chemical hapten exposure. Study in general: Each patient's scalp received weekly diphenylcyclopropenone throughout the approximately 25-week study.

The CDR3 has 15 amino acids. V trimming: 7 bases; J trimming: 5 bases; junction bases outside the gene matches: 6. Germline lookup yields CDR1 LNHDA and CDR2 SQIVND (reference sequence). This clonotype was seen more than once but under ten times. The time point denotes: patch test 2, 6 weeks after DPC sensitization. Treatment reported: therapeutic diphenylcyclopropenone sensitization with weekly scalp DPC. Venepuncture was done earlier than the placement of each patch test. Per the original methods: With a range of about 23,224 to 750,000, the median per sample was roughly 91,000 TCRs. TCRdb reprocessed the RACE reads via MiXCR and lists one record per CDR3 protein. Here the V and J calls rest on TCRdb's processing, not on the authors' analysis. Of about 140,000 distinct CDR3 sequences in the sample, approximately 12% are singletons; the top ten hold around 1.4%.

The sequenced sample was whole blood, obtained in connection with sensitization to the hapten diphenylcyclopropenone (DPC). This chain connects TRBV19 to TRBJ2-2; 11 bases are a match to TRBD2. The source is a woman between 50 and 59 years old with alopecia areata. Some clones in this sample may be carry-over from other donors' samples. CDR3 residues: CASTPSGRRTGELFF. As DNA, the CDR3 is TGTGCCAGTACCCCTAGCGGGAGGCGGACCGGGGAGCTGTTTTTT.